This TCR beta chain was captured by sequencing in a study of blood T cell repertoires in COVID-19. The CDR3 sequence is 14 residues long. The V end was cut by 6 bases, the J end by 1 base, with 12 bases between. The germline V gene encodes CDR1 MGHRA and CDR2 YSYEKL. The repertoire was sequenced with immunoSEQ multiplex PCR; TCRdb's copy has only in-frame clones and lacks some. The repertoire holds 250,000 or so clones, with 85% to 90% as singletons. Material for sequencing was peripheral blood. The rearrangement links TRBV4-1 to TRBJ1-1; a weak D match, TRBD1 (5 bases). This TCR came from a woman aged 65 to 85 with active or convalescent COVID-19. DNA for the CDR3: TGCGCCAGCAGAGGGCAGGGTAAGAACACTGAAGCTTTCTTT. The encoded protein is CASRGQGKNTEAFF.